A selection of T cell receptor beta chains follows, all from one sample in a study of T cells in Graves' hyperthyroidism and ophthalmopathy. From the multiplex PCR reads, TCRdb called clonotypes with MiXCR, one entry per CDR3 protein. Among some 500,000 distinct CDR3 sequences listed, around an eighth were seen once. The sequenced sample was blood. The receptors originated from a woman in her late teens or twenties with Graves' hyperthyroidism. Both conserved end residues are part of each CDR3. Fields, in order: D gene, J gene, clone size, V gene, CDR3 protein, CDR3 DNA. A D gene is named only where the DNA matches it firmly. Size is stated for part of the rows, as once, few or many counts, or as a class when the clone is expanded.

D gene: TRBD1
J gene: TRBJ2-5
clone size: many
V gene: TRBV19
CDR3 protein: CASSISRGQETQYF
CDR3 DNA: TGTGCCAGTAGTATCTCCAGGGGGCAAGAGACCCAGTACTTC

D gene: TRBD2
J gene: TRBJ2-2
clone size: .
V gene: TRBV7-9
CDR3 protein: CASSFGRATGELFF
CDR3 DNA: TGTGCCAGCAGCTTCGGGAGGGCTACCGGGGAGCTGTTTTTT

D gene: TRBD2
J gene: TRBJ2-5
clone size: few
V gene: TRBV5-1
CDR3 protein: CASSLGPGGRETQYF
CDR3 DNA: TGCGCCAGCAGCTTGGGTCCGGGAGGGCGAGAGACCCAGTACTTC

D gene: TRBD1
J gene: TRBJ1-1
clone size: .
V gene: TRBV10-3
CDR3 protein: CAISRTGMRFGEAFF
CDR3 DNA: TGTGCCATCAGCAGGACAGGGATGCGTTTTGGCGAAGCTTTCTTT

D gene: .
J gene: TRBJ2-3
clone size: .
V gene: TRBV30
CDR3 protein: CAWTDGTDTQYF
CDR3 DNA: TGTGCCTGGACAGATGGCACAGATACGCAGTATTTT

D gene: .
J gene: TRBJ1-1
clone size: many
V gene: TRBV27
CDR3 protein: CASSPPGAEAFF
CDR3 DNA: TGTGCCAGCAGCCCCCCCGGAGCTGAAGCTTTCTTT

D gene: TRBD1
J gene: TRBJ1-6
clone size: many
V gene: TRBV4-1
CDR3 protein: CASSPNLGQLSSPLHF
CDR3 DNA: TGCGCCAGCAGCCCAAACCTGGGACAGCTTTCTTCACCCCTCCACTTT

D gene: TRBD2
J gene: TRBJ2-1
clone size: many
V gene: TRBV9
CDR3 protein: CASSVQSGSNEQFF
CDR3 DNA: TGTGCCAGCAGCGTACAGAGCGGGAGCAATGAGCAGTTCTTC

D gene: .
J gene: TRBJ2-7
clone size: few
V gene: TRBV9
CDR3 protein: CASSVGGGVFDEQYF
CDR3 DNA: TGTGCCAGCAGCGTAGGAGGGGGGGTTTTTGATGAGCAGTACTTC

D gene: .
J gene: TRBJ1-1
clone size: many
V gene: TRBV9
CDR3 protein: CASSVARVNTEAFF
CDR3 DNA: TGTGCCAGCAGCGTAGCTAGAGTTAACACTGAAGCTTTCTTT

D gene: .
J gene: TRBJ2-1
clone size: many
V gene: TRBV2
CDR3 protein: CASSVASSPEQFF
CDR3 DNA: TGTGCCAGCAGTGTAGCTAGCTCCCCTGAGCAGTTCTTC

D gene: .
J gene: TRBJ2-3
clone size: many
V gene: TRBV5-1
CDR3 protein: CASRREEWADTQYF
CDR3 DNA: TGCGCCAGCAGAAGGGAGGAGTGGGCAGATACGCAGTATTTT

D gene: .
J gene: TRBJ1-1
clone size: many
V gene: TRBV4-1
CDR3 protein: CASSQEVGGLKAFF
CDR3 DNA: TGCGCCAGCAGCCAAGAGGTAGGGGGTCTCAAAGCTTTCTTT

D gene: TRBD2
J gene: TRBJ2-1
clone size: many
V gene: TRBV6-1
CDR3 protein: CASSHWTSGVDNEQFF
CDR3 DNA: TGTGCCAGCAGCCACTGGACTAGCGGGGTCGACAATGAGCAGTTCTTC

D gene: TRBD2
J gene: TRBJ2-1
clone size: many
V gene: TRBV5-1
CDR3 protein: CASRPLAGDNEQFF
CDR3 DNA: TGCGCCAGCAGACCACTAGCGGGGGACAATGAGCAGTTCTTC

D gene: .
J gene: TRBJ1-1
clone size: .
V gene: TRBV9
CDR3 protein: CASSVTEKTEAFF
CDR3 DNA: TGTGCCAGCAGCGTAACGGAGAAGACTGAAGCTTTCTTT

D gene: TRBD2
J gene: TRBJ2-5
clone size: many
V gene: TRBV19
CDR3 protein: CASSAGLAVTQETQYF
CDR3 DNA: TGTGCCAGTAGTGCGGGACTAGCGGTAACTCAAGAGACCCAGTACTTC

D gene: .
J gene: TRBJ2-1
clone size: many
V gene: TRBV6-1
CDR3 protein: CASRVLPGSAYNEQFF
CDR3 DNA: TGTGCCAGCAGAGTACTGCCCGGCAGCGCCTACAATGAGCAGTTCTTC

D gene: TRBD1
J gene: TRBJ2-7
clone size: .
V gene: TRBV19
CDR3 protein: CASSAGTGSSYEQYF
CDR3 DNA: TGTGCCAGTAGTGCCGGGACAGGGAGCTCCTACGAGCAGTACTTC

D gene: .
J gene: TRBJ2-1
clone size: .
V gene: TRBV15
CDR3 protein: CATSRAKSSYNEQFF
CDR3 DNA: TGTGCCACCAGCAGAGCTAAGAGCTCCTACAATGAGCAGTTCTTC